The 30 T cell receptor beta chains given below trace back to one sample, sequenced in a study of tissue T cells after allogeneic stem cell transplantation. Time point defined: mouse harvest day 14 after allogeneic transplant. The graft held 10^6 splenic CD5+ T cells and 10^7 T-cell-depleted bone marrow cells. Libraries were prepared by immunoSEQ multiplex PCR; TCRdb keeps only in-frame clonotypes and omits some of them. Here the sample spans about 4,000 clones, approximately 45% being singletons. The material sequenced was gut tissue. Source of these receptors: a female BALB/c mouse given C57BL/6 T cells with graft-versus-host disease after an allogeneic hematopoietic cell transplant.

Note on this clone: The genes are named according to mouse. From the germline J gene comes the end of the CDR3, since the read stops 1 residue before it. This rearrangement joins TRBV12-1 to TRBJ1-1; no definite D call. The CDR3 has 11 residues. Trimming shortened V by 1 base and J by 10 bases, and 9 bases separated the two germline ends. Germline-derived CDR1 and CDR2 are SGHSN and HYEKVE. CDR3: CASSLDGRVFF. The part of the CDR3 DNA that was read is TGTGCCAGCTCTCTGGACGGGAGAGTCTTC.

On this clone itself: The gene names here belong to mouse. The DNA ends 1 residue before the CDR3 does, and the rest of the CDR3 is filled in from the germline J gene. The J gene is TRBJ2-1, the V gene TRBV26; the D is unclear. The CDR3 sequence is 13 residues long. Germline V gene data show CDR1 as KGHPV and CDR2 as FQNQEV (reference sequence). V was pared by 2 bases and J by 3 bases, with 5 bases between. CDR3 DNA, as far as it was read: TGTGCCAGCAGTCTGAACAGCTATGCTGAGCAGTTC. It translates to CASSLNSYAEQF. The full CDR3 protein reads CASSLNSYAEQFF.

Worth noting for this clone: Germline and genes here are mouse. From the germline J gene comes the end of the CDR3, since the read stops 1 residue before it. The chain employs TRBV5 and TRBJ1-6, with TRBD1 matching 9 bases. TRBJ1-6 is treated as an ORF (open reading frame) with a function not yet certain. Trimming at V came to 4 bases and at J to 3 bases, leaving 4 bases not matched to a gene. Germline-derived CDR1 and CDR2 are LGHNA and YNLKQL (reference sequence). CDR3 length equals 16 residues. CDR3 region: CASSPGTGIYNSPLYF. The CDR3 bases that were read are TGTGCCAGCAGCCCCGGGACAGGGATCTATAATTCGCCCCTCTAC.

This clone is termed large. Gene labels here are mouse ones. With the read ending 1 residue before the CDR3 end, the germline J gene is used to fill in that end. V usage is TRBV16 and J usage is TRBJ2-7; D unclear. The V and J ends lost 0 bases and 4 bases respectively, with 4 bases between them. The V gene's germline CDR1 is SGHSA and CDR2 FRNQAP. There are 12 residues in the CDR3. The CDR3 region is CASSLDRYEQYF. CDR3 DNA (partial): TGTGCAAGCAGCTTAGACAGATATGAACAGTAC.

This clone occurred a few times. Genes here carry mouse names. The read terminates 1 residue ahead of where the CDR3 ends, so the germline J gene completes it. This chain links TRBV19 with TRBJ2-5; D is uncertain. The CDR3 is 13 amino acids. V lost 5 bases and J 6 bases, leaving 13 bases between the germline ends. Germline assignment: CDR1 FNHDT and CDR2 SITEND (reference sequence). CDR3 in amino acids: CASSPGRRDTQYF. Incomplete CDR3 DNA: TGTGCCAGCAGCCCCGGGCGCAGGGACACCCAGTAC.

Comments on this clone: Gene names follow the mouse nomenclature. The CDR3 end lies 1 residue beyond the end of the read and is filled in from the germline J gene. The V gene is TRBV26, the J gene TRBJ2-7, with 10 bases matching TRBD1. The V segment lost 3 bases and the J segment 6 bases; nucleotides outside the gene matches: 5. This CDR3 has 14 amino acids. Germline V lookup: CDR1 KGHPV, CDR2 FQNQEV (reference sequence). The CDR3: CASSLETGGFEQYF. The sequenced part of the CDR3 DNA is TGTGCCAGCAGTCTAGAGACAGGGGGCTTTGAACAGTAC.

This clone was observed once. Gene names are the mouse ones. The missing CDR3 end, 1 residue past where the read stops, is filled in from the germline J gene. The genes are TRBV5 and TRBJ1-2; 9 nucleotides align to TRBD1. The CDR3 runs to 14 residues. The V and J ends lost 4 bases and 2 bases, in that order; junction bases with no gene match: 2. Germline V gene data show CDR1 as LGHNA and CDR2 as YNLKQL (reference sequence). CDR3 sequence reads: CASSPGQGNSDYTF. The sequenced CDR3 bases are TGTGCCAGCAGCCCCGGACAGGGGAACTCCGACTACACC.

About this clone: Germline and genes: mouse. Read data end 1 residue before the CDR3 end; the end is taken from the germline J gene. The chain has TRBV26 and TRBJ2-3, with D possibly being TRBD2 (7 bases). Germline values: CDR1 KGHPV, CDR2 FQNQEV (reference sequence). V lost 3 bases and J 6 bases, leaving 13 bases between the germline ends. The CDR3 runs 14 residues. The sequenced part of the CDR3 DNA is TGTGCCAGCAGTCTTCTGGGGGCCTCGGAAACGCTGTAT. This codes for CASSLLGASETLY. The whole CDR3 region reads CASSLLGASETLYF.

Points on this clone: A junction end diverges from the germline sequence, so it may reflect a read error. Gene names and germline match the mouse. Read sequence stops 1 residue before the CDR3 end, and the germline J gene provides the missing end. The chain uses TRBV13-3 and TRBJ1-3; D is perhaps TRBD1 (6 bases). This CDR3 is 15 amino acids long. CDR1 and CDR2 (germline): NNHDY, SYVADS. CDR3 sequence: CARSGGPHYGNTLYF. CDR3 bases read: TGTGCCCGCAGTGGGGGGCCCCATTACGGAAACACGCTCTAT.

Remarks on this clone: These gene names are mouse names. The DNA read from the CDR3 is TGCTCCAGCAATACAGCTAGTGCAGAAACGCTGTAT. It encodes CSSNTASAETLY. Given in full, the CDR3 is CSSNTASAETLYF. The chain employs TRBV23 and TRBJ2-3; the table's D call of TRBD1 was not tested on the DNA. Coverage ceases 1 residue before the CDR3 finishes, and the germline J gene fills in the end. Germline CDR1 is KGHTA and CDR2 is FQNQQP. This CDR3 is built from 13 residues. The full variable domain, with the rest looked up from reference TRBV23 and TRBJ2-3, is DAAVTQKPRYLIKMKGQEAEMKCIPEKGHTAVFWYQQKQSKELKFLIYFQNQQPLDQIDMVKERFSAVCPSSSLCSLGIRTCEAEDSALYLCSSNTASAETLYFGSGTRLTVL.

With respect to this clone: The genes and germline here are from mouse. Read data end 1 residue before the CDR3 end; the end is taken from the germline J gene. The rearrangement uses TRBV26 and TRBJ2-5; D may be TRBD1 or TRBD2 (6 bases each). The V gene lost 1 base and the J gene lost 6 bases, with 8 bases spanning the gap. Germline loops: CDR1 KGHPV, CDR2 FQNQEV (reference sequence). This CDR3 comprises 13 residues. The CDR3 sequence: CASSLWGQDTQYF. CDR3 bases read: TGTGCCAGCAGTCTGTGGGGGCAGGACACCCAGTAC.

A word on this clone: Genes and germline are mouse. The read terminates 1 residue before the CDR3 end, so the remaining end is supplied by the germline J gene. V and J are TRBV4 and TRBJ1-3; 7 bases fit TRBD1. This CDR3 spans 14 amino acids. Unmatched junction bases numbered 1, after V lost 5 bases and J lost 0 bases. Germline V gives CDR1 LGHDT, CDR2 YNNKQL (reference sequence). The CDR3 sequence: CASSHRGSGNTLYF. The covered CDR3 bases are TGTGCCAGCAGCCACAGGGGTTCTGGAAATACGCTCTAT.

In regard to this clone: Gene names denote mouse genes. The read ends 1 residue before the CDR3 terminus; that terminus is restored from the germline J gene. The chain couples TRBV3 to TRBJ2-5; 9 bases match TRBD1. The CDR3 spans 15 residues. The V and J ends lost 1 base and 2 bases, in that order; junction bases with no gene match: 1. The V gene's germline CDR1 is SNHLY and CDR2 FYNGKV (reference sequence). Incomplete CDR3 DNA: TGTGCCAGCAGCTTAGAGGGACAGGGCCAAGACACCCAGTAC. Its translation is CASSLEGQGQDTQY. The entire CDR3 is CASSLEGQGQDTQYF. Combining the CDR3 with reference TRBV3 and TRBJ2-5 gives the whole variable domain GPKVLQIPSHQIIDMGQMVTLNCDPVSNHLYFYWYKQILGQQMEFLVNFYNGKVMEKSKLFKDQFSVERPDGSYFTLKIQPTALEDSAVYFCASSLEGQGQDTQYFGPGTRLLVL.

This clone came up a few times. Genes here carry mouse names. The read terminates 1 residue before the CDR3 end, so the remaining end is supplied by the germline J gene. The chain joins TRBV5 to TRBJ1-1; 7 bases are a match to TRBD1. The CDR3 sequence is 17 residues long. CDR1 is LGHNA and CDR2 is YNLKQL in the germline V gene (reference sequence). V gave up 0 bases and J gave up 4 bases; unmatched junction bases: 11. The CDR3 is CASSQDLQGGAGTEVFF. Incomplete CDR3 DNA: TGTGCCAGCAGCCAAGATCTTCAGGGGGGCGCGGGCACAGAAGTCTTC.

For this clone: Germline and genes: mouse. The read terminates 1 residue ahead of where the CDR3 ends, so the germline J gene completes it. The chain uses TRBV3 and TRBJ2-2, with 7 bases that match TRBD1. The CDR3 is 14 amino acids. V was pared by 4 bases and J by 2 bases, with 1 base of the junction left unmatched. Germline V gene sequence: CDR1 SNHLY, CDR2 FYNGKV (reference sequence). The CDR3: CASSSTGNTGQLYF. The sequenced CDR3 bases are TGTGCCAGCAGCTCGACAGGGAACACCGGGCAGCTCTAC. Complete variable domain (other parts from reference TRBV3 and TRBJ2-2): GPKVLQIPSHQIIDMGQMVTLNCDPVSNHLYFYWYKQILGQQMEFLVNFYNGKVMEKSKLFKDQFSVERPDGSYFTLKIQPTALEDSAVYFCASSSTGNTGQLYFGEGSKLTVL.

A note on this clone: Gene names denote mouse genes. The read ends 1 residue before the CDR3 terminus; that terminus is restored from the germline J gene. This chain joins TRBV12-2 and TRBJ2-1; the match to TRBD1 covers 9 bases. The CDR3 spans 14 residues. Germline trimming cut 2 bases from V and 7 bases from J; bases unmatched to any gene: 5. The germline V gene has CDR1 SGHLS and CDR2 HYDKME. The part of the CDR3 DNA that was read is TGTGCCAGCTCTCCACAGGGGGCGCGAGCTGAGCAGTTC. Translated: CASSPQGARAEQF. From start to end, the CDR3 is CASSPQGARAEQFF.

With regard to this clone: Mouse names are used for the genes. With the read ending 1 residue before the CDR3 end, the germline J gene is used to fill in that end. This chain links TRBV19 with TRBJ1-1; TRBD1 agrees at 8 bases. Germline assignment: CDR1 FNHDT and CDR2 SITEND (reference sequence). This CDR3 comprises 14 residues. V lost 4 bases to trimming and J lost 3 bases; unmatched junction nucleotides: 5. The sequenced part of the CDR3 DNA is TGTGCCAGCAGTTGGGGCAGGGGGCACACAGAAGTCTTC. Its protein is CASSWGRGHTEVF. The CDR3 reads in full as CASSWGRGHTEVFF.

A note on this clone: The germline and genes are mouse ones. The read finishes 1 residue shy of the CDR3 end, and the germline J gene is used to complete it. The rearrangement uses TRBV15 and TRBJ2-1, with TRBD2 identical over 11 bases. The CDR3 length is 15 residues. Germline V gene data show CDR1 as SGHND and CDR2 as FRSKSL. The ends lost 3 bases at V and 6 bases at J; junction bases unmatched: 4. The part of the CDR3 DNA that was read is TGTGCCAGCAGTTTTACTGGGGGGGCGCTTGCTGAGCAGTTC. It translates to CASSFTGGALAEQF. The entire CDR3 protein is CASSFTGGALAEQFF.

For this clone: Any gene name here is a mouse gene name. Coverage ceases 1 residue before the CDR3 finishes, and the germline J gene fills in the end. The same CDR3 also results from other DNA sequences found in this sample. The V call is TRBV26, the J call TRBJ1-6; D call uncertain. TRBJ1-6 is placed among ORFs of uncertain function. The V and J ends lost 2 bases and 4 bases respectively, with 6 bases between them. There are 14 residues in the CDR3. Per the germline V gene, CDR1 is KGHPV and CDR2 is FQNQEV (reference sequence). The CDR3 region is CASSLGQYNSPLYF. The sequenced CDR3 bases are TGTGCCAGCAGTCTGGGGCAGTATAATTCGCCCCTCTAC.

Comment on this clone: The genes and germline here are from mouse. The sequenced CDR3 bases are TGTGCCAGCAGCTTGACAGCAAACTCCGACTACACC. It translates to CASSLTANSDYT. The complete CDR3 protein is CASSLTANSDYTF. The rearrangement uses TRBV3 and TRBJ1-2; D is possibly TRBD1 (5 bases). The CDR3 end falls 1 residue outside the read, so it is completed with the germline J gene. Between the trimmed V and J ends, which lost 3 bases and 0 bases, there was a span of 5 bases. CDR1 and CDR2 from the germline V gene are SNHLY and FYNGKV (reference sequence). There are 13 residues in the CDR3.

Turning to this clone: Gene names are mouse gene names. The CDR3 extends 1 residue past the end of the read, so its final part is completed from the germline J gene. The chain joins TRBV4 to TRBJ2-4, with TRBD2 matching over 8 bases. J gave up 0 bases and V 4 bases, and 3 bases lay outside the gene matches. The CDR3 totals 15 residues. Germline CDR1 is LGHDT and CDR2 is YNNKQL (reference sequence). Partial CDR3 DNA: TGTGCCAGCAGCTCAGGACTGGGAAGTCAAAACACCTTGTAC. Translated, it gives CASSSGLGSQNTLY. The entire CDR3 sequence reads CASSSGLGSQNTLYF.

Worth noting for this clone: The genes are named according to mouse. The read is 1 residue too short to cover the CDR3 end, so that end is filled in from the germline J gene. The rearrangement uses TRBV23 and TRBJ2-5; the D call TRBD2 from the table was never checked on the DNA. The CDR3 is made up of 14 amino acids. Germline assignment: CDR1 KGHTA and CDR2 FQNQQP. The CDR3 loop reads CSSSQSLGEDTQYF. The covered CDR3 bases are TGCTCCAGCAGTCAATCACTGGGGGAAGACACCCAGTAC.

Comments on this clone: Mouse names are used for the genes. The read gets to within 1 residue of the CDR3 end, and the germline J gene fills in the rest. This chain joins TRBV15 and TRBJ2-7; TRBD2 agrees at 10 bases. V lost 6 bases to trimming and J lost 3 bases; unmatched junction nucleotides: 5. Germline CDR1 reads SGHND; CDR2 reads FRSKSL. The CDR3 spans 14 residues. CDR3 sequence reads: CASRPLGGRYEQYF. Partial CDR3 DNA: TGTGCCAGCAGGCCTCTGGGGGGGCGCTATGAACAGTAC.

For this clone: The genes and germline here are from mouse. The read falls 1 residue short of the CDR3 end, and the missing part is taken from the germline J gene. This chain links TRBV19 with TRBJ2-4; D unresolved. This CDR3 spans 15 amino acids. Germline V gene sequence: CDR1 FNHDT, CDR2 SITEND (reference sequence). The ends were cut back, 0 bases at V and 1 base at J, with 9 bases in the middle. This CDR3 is CASSIERVGQNTLYF. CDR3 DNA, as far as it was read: TGTGCCAGCAGTATAGAAAGGGTTGGTCAAAACACCTTGTAC.

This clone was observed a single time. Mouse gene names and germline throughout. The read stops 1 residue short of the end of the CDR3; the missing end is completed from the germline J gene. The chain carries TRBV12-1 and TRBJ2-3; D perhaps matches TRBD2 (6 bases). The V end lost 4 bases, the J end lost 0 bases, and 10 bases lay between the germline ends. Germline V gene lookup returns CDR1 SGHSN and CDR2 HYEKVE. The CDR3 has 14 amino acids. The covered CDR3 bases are TGTGCCAGCTCCCGGACTGCTAGTGCAGAAACGCTGTAT. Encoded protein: CASSRTASAETLY. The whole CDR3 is CASSRTASAETLYF.

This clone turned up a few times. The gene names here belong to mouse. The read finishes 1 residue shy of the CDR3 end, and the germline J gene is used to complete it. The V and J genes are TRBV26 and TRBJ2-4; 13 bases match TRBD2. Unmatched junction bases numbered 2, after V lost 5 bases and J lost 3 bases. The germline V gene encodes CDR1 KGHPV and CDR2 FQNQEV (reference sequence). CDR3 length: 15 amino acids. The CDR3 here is CASSWDWGGQNTLYF. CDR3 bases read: TGTGCCAGCAGTTGGGACTGGGGGGGGCAAAACACCTTGTAC.

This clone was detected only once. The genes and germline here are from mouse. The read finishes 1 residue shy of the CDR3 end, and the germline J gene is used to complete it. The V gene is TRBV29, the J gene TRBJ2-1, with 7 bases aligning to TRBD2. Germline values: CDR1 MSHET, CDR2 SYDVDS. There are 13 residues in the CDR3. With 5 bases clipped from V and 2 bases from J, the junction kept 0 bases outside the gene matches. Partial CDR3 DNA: TGTGCTAGCAGTGGGGGGGACTATGCTGAGCAGTTC. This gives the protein CASSGGDYAEQF. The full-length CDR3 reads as CASSGGDYAEQFF.

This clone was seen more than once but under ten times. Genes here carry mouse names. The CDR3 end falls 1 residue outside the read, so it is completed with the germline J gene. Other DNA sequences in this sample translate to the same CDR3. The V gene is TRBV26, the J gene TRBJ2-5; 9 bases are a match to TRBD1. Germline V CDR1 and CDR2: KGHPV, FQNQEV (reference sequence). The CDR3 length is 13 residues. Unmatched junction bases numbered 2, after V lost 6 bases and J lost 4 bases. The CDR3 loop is CASSRTGEDTQYF. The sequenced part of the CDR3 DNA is TGTGCCAGCAGCCGGACAGGGGAAGACACCCAGTAC.

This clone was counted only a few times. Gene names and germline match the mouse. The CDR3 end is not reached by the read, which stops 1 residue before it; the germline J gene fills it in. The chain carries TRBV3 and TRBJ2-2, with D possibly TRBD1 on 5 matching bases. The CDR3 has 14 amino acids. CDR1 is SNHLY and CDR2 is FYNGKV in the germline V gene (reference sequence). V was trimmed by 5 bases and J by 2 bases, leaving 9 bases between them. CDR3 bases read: TGTGCCAGCAGCCCCCGACAGAACACCGGGCAGCTCTAC. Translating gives CASSPRQNTGQLY. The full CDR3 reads CASSPRQNTGQLYF.

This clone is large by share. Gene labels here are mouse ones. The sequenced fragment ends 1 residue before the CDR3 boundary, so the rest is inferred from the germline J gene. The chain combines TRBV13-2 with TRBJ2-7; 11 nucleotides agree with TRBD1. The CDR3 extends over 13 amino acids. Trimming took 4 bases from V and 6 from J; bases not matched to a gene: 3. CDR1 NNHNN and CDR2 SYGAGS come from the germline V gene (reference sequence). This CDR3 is CASGWDRGGEQYF. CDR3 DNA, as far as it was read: TGTGCCAGCGGTTGGGACAGGGGGGGTGAACAGTAC.